This T cell receptor beta chain is from a study of blood T cell repertoires in COVID-19 (TCRdb year 2020). Concerning the study at large: Samples from collaborators originated in the United States, Italy and Spain and spanned both the acute and convalescent phases of COVID-19. Where HLA class I and class II types were available, the types were taken from metadata supplied by the sample provider, not from assay-based typing. Subjects who had been exposed to COVID-19, were actively infected with it, or had recovered from it provided the deeply sampled blood TCRbeta repertoires that made up the dataset. A de-identified subject ID, COVID-19 status, age in years and sex were almost always included in the sample metadata. The repertoires were released in a freely available public database meant as a resource for research on the immune response to SARS-CoV-2. The material from the prospective study consisted of cDNA or gDNA derived from T cells, B-cell-depleted T cells, or PBMCs. Samples came from the ongoing ImmuneRACE study (first 160 participants) plus 1,254 subjects from 6 global collaborators. Study-wide conclusions, independent of this receptor: The amount of clinical and demographic metadata varied by source and participant and was provided uncurated.

Enrolling through a virtual design, the prospective study's participants ranged in age from roughly 18 to 90 years and lived across 20 to 25 United States geographic areas. In the prospective study, cohorts were assigned on the basis of participant-reported clinical history obtained from a screening survey and a study questionnaire. Mobile phlebotomists in the prospective study collected whole blood, serum and a nasopharyngeal or oropharyngeal swab from every participant. Over an approximately 2-month period, participants in the prospective study had the option of providing additional blood draws and questionnaires. Before DNA extraction, prospective study blood samples were shipped either frozen or at room temperature. Comment on this clone: This clone's antigen is unknown. There are no base qualities to consult, and no much larger clone falls within one base.

TCRbeta CDR3 regions were amplified from genomic DNA by means of the immunoSEQ Assay, a bias-controlled multiplex PCR. Per the source publication's procedure: The number of nucleated cells in each sample was estimated by amplification of reference gene primers within the assay. To quantify the absolute abundance of each unique TCRbeta CDR3 rearrangement, sequence reads were collapsed and filtered. For each sample, productive Simpson clonality was calculated by taking the square root of Simpson's diversity index across productive rearrangements. TCRdb took over this immuneACCESS table, retaining in-frame rearrangements with V and J assigned. Such tables are incomplete; in checked studies, under half of the missing clones stem from an unresolved V gene, and the remainder is unexplained. The V and J calls and clone size are taken from that table; D and trimming were inferred from the DNA. The sample table lists more than 200,000 clones, 75% to 90% of them with a count of one. Around 6% of the sample is in the top ten clones.

This receptor was identified in a woman in her 30s with acute COVID-19. The sample taken for sequencing was PBMCs or T cells enriched from blood (not recorded which).

The nucleotides read TGTGCCAGCAGCCCCCGTCGCAGGGTGGAGGGGAATCAGCCCCAGCATTTT. Translation gives CASSPRRRVEGNQPQHF. The receptor chain draws on TRBV11-3 and TRBJ1-5; the best D guess is TRBD1, with 5 bases matching. The germline V gene gives CDR1 as SGHNT and CDR2 as YENEEA. At the junction V is shortened by 5 bases and J by 4 bases, with 21 bases in between. The CDR3 has 17 amino acids, counting the end cysteine and phenylalanine. Kept here is only the CDR3 DNA, which spans 51 bases and is read in frame from base 1.